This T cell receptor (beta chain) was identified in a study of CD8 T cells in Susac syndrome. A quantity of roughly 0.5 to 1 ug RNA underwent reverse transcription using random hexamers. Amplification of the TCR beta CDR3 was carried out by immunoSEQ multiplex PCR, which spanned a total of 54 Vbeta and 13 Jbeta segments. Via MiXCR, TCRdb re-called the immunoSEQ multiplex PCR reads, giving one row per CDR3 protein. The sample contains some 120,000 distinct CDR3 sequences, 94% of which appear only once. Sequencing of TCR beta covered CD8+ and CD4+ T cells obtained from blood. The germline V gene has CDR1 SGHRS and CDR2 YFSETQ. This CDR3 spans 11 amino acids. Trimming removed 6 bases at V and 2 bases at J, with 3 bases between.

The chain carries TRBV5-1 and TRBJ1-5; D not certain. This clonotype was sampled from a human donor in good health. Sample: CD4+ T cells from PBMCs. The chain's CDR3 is CASIGNQPQHF. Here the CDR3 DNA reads TGCGCCAGCATTGGCAATCAGCCCCAGCATTTT.